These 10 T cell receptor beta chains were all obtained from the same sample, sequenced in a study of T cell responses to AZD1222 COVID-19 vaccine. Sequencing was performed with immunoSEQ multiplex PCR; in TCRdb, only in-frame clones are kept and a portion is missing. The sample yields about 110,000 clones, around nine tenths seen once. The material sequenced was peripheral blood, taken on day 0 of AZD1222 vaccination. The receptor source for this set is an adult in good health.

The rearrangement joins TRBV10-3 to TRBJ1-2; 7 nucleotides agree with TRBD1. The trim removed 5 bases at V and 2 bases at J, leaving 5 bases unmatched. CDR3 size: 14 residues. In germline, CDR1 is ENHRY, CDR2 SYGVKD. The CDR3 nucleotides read TGTGCCATCAGTTACGGGACAGAGAACTATGGCTACACCTTC. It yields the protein CAISYGTENYGYTF.

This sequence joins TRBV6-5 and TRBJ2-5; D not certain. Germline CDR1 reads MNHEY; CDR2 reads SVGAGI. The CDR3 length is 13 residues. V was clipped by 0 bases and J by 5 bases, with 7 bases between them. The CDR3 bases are TGTGCCAGCAGTTACTCTTTACTTGAGACCCAGTACTTC. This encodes CASSYSLLETQYF.

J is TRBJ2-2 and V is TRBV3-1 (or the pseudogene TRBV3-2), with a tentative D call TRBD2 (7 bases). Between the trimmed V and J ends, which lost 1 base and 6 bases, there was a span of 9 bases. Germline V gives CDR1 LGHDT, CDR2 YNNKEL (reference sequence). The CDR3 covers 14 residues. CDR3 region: CASSQGGGPGELFF. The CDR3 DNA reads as TGTGCCAGCAGCCAAGGGGGGGGCCCCGGGGAGCTGTTTTTT.

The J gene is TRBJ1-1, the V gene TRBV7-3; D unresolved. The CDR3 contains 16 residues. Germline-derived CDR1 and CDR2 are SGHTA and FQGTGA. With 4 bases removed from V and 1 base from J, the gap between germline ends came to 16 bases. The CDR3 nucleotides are TGTGCCAGCAGCTCACACCGGACTCCTTCGAACACTGAAGCTTTCTTT. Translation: CASSSHRTPSNTEAFF.

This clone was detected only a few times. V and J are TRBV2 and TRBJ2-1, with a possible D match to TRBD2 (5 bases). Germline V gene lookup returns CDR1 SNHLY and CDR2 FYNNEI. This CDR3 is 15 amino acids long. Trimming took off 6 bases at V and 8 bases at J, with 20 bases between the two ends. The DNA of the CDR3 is TGTGCCAGCAGGGGTAGCATCCCAGCGAGGGATGAGCAGTTCTTC. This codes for CASRGSIPARDEQFF.

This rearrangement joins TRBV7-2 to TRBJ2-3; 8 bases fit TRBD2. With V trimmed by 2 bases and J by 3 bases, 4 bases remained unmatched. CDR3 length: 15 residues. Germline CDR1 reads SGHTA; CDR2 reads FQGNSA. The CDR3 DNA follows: TGTGCCAGCAGCTTATGGGGCGGGAGGACAGATACGCAGTATTTT. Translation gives CASSLWGGRTDTQYF.

CDR3 sequence reads: CASGPGVVRNTEAFF. CDR3 bases: TGTGCCAGCGGTCCAGGGGTTGTCAGGAACACTGAAGCTTTCTTT. The chain recombines TRBV28 with TRBJ1-1, with D maybe TRBD1 (6 bases). The CDR3 loop spans 15 amino acids. The V and J ends lost 8 bases and 1 base respectively, with 17 bases between them. Per germline, CDR1 MDHEN and CDR2 SYDVKM.

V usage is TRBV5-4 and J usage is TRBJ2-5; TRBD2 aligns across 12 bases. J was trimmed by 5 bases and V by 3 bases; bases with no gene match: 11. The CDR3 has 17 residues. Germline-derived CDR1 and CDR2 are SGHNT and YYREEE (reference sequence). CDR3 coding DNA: TGTGCCAGCAGCTCACGAAGACTAGCGGGAGATTACGAGACCCAGTACTTC. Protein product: CASSSRRLAGDYETQYF.

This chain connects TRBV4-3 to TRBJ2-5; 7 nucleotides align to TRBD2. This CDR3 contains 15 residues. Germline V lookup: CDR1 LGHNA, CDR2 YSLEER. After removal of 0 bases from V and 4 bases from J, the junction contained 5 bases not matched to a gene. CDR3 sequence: CASSQEGGEGETQYF. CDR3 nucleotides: TGCGCCAGCAGCCAAGAGGGCGGGGAGGGAGAGACCCAGTACTTC.

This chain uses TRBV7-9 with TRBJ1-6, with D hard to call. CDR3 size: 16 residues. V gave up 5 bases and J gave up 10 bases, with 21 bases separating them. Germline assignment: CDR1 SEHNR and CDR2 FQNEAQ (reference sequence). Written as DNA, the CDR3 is TGTGCCAGCAGCCCACTAGACGGGAGCCGGCGGTCACCCCTCCACTTT. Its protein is CASSPLDGSRRSPLHF.